This is a list of T cell receptor beta chains from one sample in a study of shared clonotypes between healthy human individuals. Repertoires were generated with immunoSEQ multiplex PCR, while TCRdb's copy carries only in-frame clones and drops some. The sample yields 190,000 or so clones, over 80% seen once. Sequences were obtained from naive CD4+ T cells sorted from blood. Source of these receptors: a woman under 40 in good health. Both conserved end residues are part of each CDR3. The order of the fields is clone size, D gene, V gene, J gene, CDR3 protein, CDR3 DNA. The D gene is left open where the match is weak. Clone size, where shown, is once, few, many, or a class for clones that have expanded.

abundance: .
d_gene: TRBD1
v_gene: TRBV2
j_gene: TRBJ2-7
CDR3aa: CASKGGAAYEQYF
CDR3nt: TGTGCCAGCAAAGGGGGCGCAGCGTACGAGCAGTACTTC

abundance: .
d_gene: .
v_gene: TRBV19
j_gene: TRBJ2-7
CDR3aa: CASSKGDEQYF
CDR3nt: TGTGCCAGTAGTAAAGGGGACGAGCAGTACTTC

abundance: .
d_gene: .
v_gene: TRBV19
j_gene: TRBJ1-1
CDR3aa: CASSIDPKLNTEAFF
CDR3nt: TGTGCCAGTAGTATAGATCCGAAATTGAACACTGAAGCTTTCTTT

abundance: .
d_gene: .
v_gene: TRBV2
j_gene: TRBJ1-4
CDR3aa: CASGAQGATNEKLFF
CDR3nt: TGTGCCAGCGGTGCCCAGGGTGCAACTAATGAAAAACTGTTTTTT

abundance: .
d_gene: .
v_gene: TRBV5-8
j_gene: TRBJ2-7
CDR3aa: CASSRVPYEQYF
CDR3nt: TGTGCCAGCAGCAGGGTCCCCTACGAGCAGTACTTC

abundance: .
d_gene: TRBD1
v_gene: TRBV28
j_gene: TRBJ2-7
CDR3aa: CASRRDSLYEQYF
CDR3nt: TGTGCCAGCAGAAGGGACAGTCTCTACGAGCAGTACTTC

abundance: .
d_gene: TRBD2
v_gene: TRBV11-2
j_gene: TRBJ2-7
CDR3aa: CASSFPGLAGNYEQYF
CDR3nt: TGTGCCAGCAGCTTCCCCGGACTAGCGGGTAACTACGAGCAGTACTTC

abundance: .
d_gene: .
v_gene: TRBV2
j_gene: TRBJ2-1
CDR3aa: CASSEGATGWVWNEQFF
CDR3nt: TGTGCCAGCAGTGAAGGCGCCACAGGGTGGGTTTGGAATGAGCAGTTCTTC

abundance: .
d_gene: TRBD2
v_gene: TRBV29-1
j_gene: TRBJ2-7
CDR3aa: CSVRGSGLLAGGPIAYEQYF
CDR3nt: TGCAGCGTTCGCGGGAGCGGGCTACTAGCGGGAGGGCCGATCGCCTACGAGCAGTACTTC

abundance: .
d_gene: .
v_gene: TRBV27
j_gene: TRBJ1-2
CDR3aa: CASSRREGHHGYTF
CDR3nt: TGTGCCAGCAGTCGGCGGGAAGGACACCATGGCTACACCTTC

abundance: .
d_gene: .
v_gene: TRBV28
j_gene: TRBJ1-2
CDR3aa: CASSRPGGENGYTF
CDR3nt: TGTGCCAGCAGCCGCCCCGGGGGGGAAAATGGCTACACCTTC

abundance: once
d_gene: .
v_gene: TRBV30
j_gene: TRBJ1-5
CDR3aa: CAWSPQGNQPQHF
CDR3nt: TGTGCCTGGAGTCCGCAGGGAAATCAGCCCCAGCATTTT

abundance: once
d_gene: .
v_gene: TRBV28
j_gene: TRBJ1-1
CDR3aa: CASSLTWDTEAFF
CDR3nt: TGTGCCAGCAGTTTAACGTGGGACACTGAAGCTTTCTTT

abundance: .
d_gene: TRBD2
v_gene: TRBV10-2
j_gene: TRBJ2-3
CDR3aa: CASTSGTSGIPARADTQYF
CDR3nt: TGCGCCAGCACTTCCGGGACTAGCGGGATACCGGCGCGAGCAGATACGCAGTATTTT

abundance: .
d_gene: .
v_gene: TRBV6-5
j_gene: TRBJ2-5
CDR3aa: CATADGSTRYF
CDR3nt: TGTGCCACAGCAGACGGTTCAACGAGGTACTTC

abundance: .
d_gene: .
v_gene: TRBV5-1
j_gene: TRBJ2-7
CDR3aa: CASSPPSDEQYF
CDR3nt: TGCGCCAGCAGCCCCCCCAGTGACGAGCAGTACTTC

abundance: .
d_gene: .
v_gene: TRBV5-6
j_gene: TRBJ2-1
CDR3aa: CASTLGTPAEQFF
CDR3nt: TGTGCCAGCACCCTGGGGACTCCCGCTGAGCAGTTCTTC

abundance: once
d_gene: .
v_gene: TRBV5-1
j_gene: TRBJ2-7
CDR3aa: CASSERGSMNEQYF
CDR3nt: TGCGCCAGCAGCGAGAGGGGTAGTATGAACGAGCAGTACTTC

abundance: .
d_gene: .
v_gene: TRBV9
j_gene: TRBJ1-1
CDR3aa: CASSPNGDTEAFF
CDR3nt: TGTGCCAGCAGCCCTAACGGGGACACTGAAGCTTTCTTT

abundance: .
d_gene: TRBD1
v_gene: TRBV7-2
j_gene: TRBJ1-6
CDR3aa: CASSSRQGPPLHF
CDR3nt: TGTGCCAGCAGCTCACGACAGGGCCCACCCCTCCACTTT

abundance: .
d_gene: TRBD1
v_gene: TRBV28
j_gene: TRBJ1-5
CDR3aa: CASSGQGMGQPQHF
CDR3nt: TGTGCCAGCAGCGGACAGGGGATGGGTCAGCCCCAGCATTTT

abundance: .
d_gene: TRBD2
v_gene: TRBV7-9
j_gene: TRBJ2-1
CDR3aa: CASSFGYQRGSYNEQFF
CDR3nt: TGTGCCAGCAGCTTCGGGTACCAGCGGGGCTCCTACAATGAGCAGTTCTTC

abundance: .
d_gene: TRBD1
v_gene: TRBV18
j_gene: TRBJ1-1
CDR3aa: CASSPSSTGVNTEAFF
CDR3nt: TGTGCCAGCTCACCTTCTTCGACAGGGGTTAACACTGAAGCTTTCTTT

abundance: .
d_gene: TRBD2
v_gene: TRBV11-2
j_gene: TRBJ2-7
CDR3aa: CASSPQREGRYEQYF
CDR3nt: TGTGCCAGCAGCCCCCAGCGGGAGGGCCGCTACGAGCAGTACTTC

abundance: once
d_gene: TRBD2
v_gene: TRBV28
j_gene: TRBJ2-7
CDR3aa: CASTASGKAYEQYF
CDR3nt: TGTGCCAGCACGGCTAGCGGGAAGGCCTACGAGCAGTACTTC